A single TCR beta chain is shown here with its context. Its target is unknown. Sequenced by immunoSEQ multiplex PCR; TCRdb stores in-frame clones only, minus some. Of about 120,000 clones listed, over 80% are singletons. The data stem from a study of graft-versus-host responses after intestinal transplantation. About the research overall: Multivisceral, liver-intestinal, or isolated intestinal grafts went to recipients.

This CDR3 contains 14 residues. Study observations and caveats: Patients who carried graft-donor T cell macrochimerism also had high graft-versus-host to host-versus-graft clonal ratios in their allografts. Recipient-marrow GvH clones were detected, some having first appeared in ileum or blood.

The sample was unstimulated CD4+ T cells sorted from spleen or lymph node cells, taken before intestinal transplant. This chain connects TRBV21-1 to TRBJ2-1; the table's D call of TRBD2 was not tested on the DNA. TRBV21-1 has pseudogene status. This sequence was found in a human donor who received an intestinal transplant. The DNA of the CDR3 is TGTGCCAGCAGCGTCATACCTACCTACAATGAGCAGTTCTTC. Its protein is CASSVIPTYNEQFF.